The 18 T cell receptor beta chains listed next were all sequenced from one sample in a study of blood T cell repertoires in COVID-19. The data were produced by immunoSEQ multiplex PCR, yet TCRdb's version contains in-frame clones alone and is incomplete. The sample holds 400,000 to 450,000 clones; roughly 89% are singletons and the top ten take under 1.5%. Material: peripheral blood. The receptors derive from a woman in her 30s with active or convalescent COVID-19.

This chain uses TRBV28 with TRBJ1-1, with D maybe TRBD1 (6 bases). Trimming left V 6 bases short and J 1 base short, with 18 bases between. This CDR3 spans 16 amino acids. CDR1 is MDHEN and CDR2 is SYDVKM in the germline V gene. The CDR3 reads CASRPSPGQQNTEAFF. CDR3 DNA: TGTGCCAGCAGGCCGAGCCCGGGACAACAGAACACTGAAGCTTTCTTT.

The DNA of the CDR3 is TGTGCCTGCCGGGGGAGCGGCCGACCCCCAGATACGCAGTATTTT. Translating it yields CACRGSGRPPDTQYF. The chain couples TRBV30 to TRBJ2-3; tentative D call: TRBD2 (6 bases). V gave up 6 bases and J gave up 4 bases, with 20 bases separating them. This CDR3 is 15 amino acids long. Germline CDR1 reads GTSNPN; CDR2 reads SVGIG (reference sequence).

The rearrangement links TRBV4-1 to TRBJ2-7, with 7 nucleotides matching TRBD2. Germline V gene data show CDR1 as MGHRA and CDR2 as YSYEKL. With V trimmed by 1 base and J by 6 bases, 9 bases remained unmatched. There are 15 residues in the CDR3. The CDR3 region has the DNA TGCGCCAGCAGCCAAGCGGGACTATCGCCCGGCGAGCAGTACTTC. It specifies CASSQAGLSPGEQYF.

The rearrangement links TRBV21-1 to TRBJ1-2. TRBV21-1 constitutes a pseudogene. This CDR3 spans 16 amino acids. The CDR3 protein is CASSKKGGPANYGYTF. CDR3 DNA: TGTGCCAGCAGCAAAAAGGGGGGGCCAGCTAACTATGGCTACACCTTC.

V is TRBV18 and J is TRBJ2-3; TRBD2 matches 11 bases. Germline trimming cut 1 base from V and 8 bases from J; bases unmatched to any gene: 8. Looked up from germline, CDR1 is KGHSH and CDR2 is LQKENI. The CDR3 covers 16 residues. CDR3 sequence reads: CASSPQTSGASSTQYF. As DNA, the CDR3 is TGTGCCAGCTCACCACAGACTAGCGGGGCATCCAGTACGCAGTATTTT.

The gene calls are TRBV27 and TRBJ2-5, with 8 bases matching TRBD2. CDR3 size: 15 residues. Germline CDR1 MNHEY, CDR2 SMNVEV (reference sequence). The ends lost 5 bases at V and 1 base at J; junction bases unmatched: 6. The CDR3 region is CASSPQRGFQETQYF. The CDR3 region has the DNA TGTGCCAGCAGTCCTCAGCGGGGGTTCCAAGAGACCCAGTACTTC.

The CDR3 is CASSFQGDTEAFF. CDR3 DNA: TGTGCCAGCAGCTTTCAGGGCGACACTGAAGCTTTCTTT. V is TRBV5-5 and J is TRBJ1-1; TRBD1 is a possible D gene (5 bases). This CDR3 comprises 13 residues. Germline-derived CDR1 and CDR2 are SGHKS and YYEKEE (reference sequence). Trimming removed 2 bases from V and 3 bases from J, with 8 bases in between.

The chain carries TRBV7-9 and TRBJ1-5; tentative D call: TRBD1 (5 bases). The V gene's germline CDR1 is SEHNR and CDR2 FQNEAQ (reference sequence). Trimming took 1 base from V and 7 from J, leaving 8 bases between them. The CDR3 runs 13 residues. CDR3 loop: CASSLGKGQPQHF. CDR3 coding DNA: TGTGCCAGCAGCTTAGGTAAGGGGCAGCCCCAGCATTTT. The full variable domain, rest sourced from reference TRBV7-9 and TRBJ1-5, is DTGVSQNPRHKITKRGQNVTFRCDPISEHNRLYWYRQTLGQGPEFLTYFQNEAQLEKSRLLSDRFSAERPKGSFSTLEIQRTEQGDSAMYLCASSLGKGQPQHFGDGTRLSIL.

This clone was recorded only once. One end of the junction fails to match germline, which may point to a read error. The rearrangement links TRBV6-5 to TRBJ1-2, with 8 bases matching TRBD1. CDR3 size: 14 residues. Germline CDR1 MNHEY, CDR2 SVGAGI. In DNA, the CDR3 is TGTGCCAGCACTTACGCCCCAGGGGGCGATGGCTACACCTTC. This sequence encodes CASTYAPGGDGYTF.

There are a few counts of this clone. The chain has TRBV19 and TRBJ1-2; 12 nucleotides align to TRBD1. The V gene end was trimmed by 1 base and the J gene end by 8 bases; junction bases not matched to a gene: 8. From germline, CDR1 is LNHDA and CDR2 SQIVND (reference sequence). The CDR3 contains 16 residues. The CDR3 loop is CASSIGTGQGARGYTF. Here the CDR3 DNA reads TGTGCCAGTAGTATAGGTACGGGACAGGGGGCGCGCGGCTACACCTTC.

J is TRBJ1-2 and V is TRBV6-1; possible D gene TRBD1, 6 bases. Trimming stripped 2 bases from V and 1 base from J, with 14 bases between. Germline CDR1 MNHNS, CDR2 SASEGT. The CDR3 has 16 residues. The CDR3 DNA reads TGTGCCAGCAGTGAACACTTGACAGGTTATAACTATGGCTACACCTTC. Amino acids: CASSEHLTGYNYGYTF.

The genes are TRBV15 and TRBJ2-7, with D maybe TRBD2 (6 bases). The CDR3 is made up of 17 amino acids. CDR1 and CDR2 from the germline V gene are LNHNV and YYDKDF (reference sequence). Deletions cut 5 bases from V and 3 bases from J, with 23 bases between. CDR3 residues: CATSDHPAREWDYEQYF. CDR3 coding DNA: TGTGCCACCAGCGACCACCCAGCCCGGGAGTGGGACTACGAGCAGTACTTC.

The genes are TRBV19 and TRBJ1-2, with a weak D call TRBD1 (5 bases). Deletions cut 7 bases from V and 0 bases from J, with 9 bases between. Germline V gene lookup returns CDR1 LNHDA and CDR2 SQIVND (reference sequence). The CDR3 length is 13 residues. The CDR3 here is CASTQGTNYGYTF. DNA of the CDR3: TGTGCCAGTACGCAGGGCACTAACTATGGCTACACCTTC.

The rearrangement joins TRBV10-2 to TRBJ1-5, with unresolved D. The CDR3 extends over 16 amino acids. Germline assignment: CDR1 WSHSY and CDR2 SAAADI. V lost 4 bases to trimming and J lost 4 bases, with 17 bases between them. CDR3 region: CASSGLAALNNQPQHF. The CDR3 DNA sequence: TGCGCCAGCAGTGGTTTAGCGGCCCTAAATAATCAGCCCCAGCATTTT.

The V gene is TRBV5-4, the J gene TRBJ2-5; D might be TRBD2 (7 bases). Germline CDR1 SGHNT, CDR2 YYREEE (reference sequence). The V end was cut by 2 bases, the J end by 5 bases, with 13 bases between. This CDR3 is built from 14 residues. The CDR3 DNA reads TGTGCCAGCAGCTTTTTAGGGGGGGTGGAGACCCAGTACTTC. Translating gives CASSFLGGVETQYF.

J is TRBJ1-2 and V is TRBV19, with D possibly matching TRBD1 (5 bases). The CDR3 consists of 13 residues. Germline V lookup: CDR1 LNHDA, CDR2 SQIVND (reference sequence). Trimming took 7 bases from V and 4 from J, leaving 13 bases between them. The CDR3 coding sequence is TGTGCCAGTAAGGACAATAACCTCTATGGCTACACCTTC. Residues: CASKDNNLYGYTF. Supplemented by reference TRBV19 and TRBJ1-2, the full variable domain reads DGGITQSPKYLFRKEGQNVTLSCEQNLNHDAMYWYRQDPGQGLRLIYYSQIVNDFQKGDIAEGYSVSREKKESFPLTVTSAQKNPTAFYLCASKDNNLYGYTFGSGTRLTVV.

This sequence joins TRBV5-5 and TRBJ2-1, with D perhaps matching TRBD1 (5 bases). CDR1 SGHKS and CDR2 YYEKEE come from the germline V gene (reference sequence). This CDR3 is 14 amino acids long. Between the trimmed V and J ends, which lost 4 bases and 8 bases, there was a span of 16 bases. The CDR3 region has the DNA TGTGCCAGCAGCCCCCGGGCAGGGTTCGATGAGCAGTTCTTC. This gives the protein CASSPRAGFDEQFF.

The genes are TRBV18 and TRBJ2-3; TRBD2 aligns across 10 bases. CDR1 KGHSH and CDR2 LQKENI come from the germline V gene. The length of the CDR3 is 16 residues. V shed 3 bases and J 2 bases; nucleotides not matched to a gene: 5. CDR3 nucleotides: TGTGCCAGCTCACCTCCAGGACTAGCGGCCACAGATACGCAGTATTTT. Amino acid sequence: CASSPPGLAATDTQYF.